Presented here are 4 T cell receptor beta chains from one specimen sequenced in a study of shared clonotypes between healthy human individuals. Produced via immunoSEQ multiplex PCR; TCRdb's table is partial and in-frame only. There are hundreds of thousands of clones in the sample; about 95% occur only once, and over 0.095% lies in the top ten. CD45RO-negative, CCR7-positively selected cells formed the naive CD8 fraction, excluding terminally differentiated effector memory CD45RA+ cells. The specimen was naive CD8+ T cells sorted from blood. The source of these receptors is a woman between 25 and 40 years old in good health.

The rearrangement uses TRBV9 and TRBJ2-7, with 9 bases matching TRBD2. Trimming removed 4 bases from V and 2 bases from J; junction bases left unmatched: 10. Germline CDR1 reads SGDLS; CDR2 reads YYNGEE. This CDR3 has 16 residues. The CDR3 here is CASSPRGLAETYEQYF. CDR3 bases: TGTGCCAGCAGCCCGAGGGGACTAGCTGAGACCTACGAGCAGTACTTC.

In this sample, this clone turned up once. The V gene is TRBV4-1, the J gene TRBJ2-1, with D possibly TRBD2 on 6 matching bases. This CDR3 has 16 residues. Germline V CDR1 and CDR2: MGHRA, YSYEKL. V shed 0 bases and J shed 0 bases, with 9 bases lying between them. This CDR3 reads CASSQDRGTSYNEQFF. The CDR3 DNA reads TGCGCCAGCAGCCAAGATCGGGGGACCTCCTACAATGAGCAGTTCTTC.

The chain couples TRBV9 to TRBJ2-3; possibly TRBD2 for D (5 bases). V lost 4 bases and J 7 bases, leaving 19 bases between the germline ends. The CDR3 spans 15 residues. CDR1 is SGDLS and CDR2 is YYNGEE in the germline V gene. CDR3 DNA: TGTGCCAGCAGCACGGACTCGCCCGGTGCTAATACGCAGTATTTT. Translating gives CASSTDSPGANTQYF.

This clone was detected only once. The rearrangement links TRBV6-6 to TRBJ2-7; D is possibly TRBD2 (7 bases). The CDR3 loop spans 14 amino acids. The ends were cut back, 6 bases at V and 4 bases at J, with 16 bases in the middle. Germline V CDR1 and CDR2: MNHNY, SVGAGI (reference sequence). CDR3 DNA: TGTGCCAGCAGCCCTGGGGGGGGCGAATACGAGCAGTACTTC. This encodes CASSPGGGEYEQYF.